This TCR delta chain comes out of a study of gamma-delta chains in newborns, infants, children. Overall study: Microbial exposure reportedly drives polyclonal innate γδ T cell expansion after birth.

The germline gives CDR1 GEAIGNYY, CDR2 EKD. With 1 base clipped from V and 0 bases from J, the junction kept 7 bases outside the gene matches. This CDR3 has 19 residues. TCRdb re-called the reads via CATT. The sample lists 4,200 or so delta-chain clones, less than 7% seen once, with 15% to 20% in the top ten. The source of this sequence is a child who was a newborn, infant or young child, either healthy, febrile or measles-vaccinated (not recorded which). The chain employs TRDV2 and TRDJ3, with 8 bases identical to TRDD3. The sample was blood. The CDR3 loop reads CACDTGYALGSWDTRQMFF. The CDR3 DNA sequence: TGTGCCTGTGACACGGGATACGCGTTGGGCTCCTGGGACACCCGACAGATGTTTTTC.